A single T cell receptor (beta chain) is shown here with its context. It lacks a known antigen. Base qualities are not provided; no much larger clone lies one nucleotide away. The roughly 39 donors, aged 6 to 90 years, were systemically healthy Caucasian individuals from Russia. About 9.6 milliliters of peripheral blood were collected from each donor into EDTA-treated Vacutainer tubes. Ficoll-Paque density-gradient centrifugation was used to isolate PBMCs, with at least 6.5 million per sample. Total RNA, at least 6 micrograms per sample, was extracted from PBMCs with Trizol reagent. For every donor, an aliquot of PBMCs went through flow cytometry to measure the percentages of naive CD45RAhigh/CD27high T cells. This sample is drawn from a study of blood T cells in healthy people across ages (dated by TCRdb to the mid-2010s). In the study overall: In model experiments, template switching captured roughly one uniquely barcoded TCR beta cDNA molecule for every two T cells. Age-related changes in TCR beta repertoire diversity were measured in the study by deep sequencing normalized with unique cDNA molecular identifiers. The donors were divided into four age groups: young (average about 15 years), middle-aged (about 39), aged (approximately 62) and long-lived (roughly 82). Donors of different ages were randomly distributed across sequencing lanes to avoid experimental bias. Two additional independent replicas of 1 million unique cDNA reads from the same blood draw were analyzed for two donors (one aged 18 to 29 and one aged 80 or older). General findings and caveats noted by the study authors: The percentage of naive T cells measured by flow cytometry correlated strongly with observed TCR beta diversity. Estimates of total diversity based on one million sequenced T cells were considered lower bounds and underestimates. The long-lived group showed more naive CD4+ T cells, fewer expanded clones and increased TCR diversity than the aged group, suggesting age selection. Bulk unsorted PBMC profiling prevented conclusive comparison of naive and antigen-experienced compartments. Because donor CMV infection status was unknown, age-related changes in expanded clonotypes were potentially confounded. As age increased, observed TCR beta diversity per million T cells dropped in a roughly linear way, and a significant reduction was already evident by age 40.

The CDR3 starts with the cysteine, ends with the phenylalanine, and has 13 residues. The sequence is cut down to CDR3 DNA, 39 bases in frame from base 1. Deletion took 1 base off V and 7 bases off J, with a span of 8 bases between the germline ends. Via the germline V gene, CDR1 is SGHTA and CDR2 FQGNSA. The method behind the library was 5' RACE. The listed sequencing device is Illumina HiSeq 2500. A second PCR of about 7 to 12 cycles was performed with a sample-barcoded 5' primer and a J-beta primer mix. A unique molecular identifier was introduced onto each TCR beta cDNA molecule by a template-switch 5' adaptor carrying 12 random nucleotides. Each sample yielded at least 3 million CDR3-containing paired-end reads. All of the RNA was converted into first-strand cDNA using the Mint cDNA synthesis kit, with a TRBC-specific oligonucleotide serving as the primer. Following uracil-DNA glycosylase treatment, a first 18-cycle PCR with universal primers M1SS and BC2_uni_R was performed on all cDNA. Regarding the original processing steps: For normalization, 1 million high-quality reads, each with a distinct molecular identifier, were randomly selected from each sample. Instead of being binned into consensus sequences, reads with shared molecular identifiers were discarded. MiTCR, set to a Q25 quality threshold and the strictest error-elimination algorithm, was used for CDR3 identification, clonotype clustering and error correction. Lower-bound total TCR beta diversity was estimated with a nonparametric unseen species model using Euler transformation. The public reads were reanalyzed by TCRdb: fastp trimming at Q25, MiXCR alignment, in-frame beta chains only. Every CDR3 protein is listed once, alongside the most common genes and DNA of its rows. The V and J calls shown here were made by TCRdb, not taken from the authors' results. This sample has approximately 290,000 distinct CDR3 sequences in its table, and less than 30% of those were observed once. Over 25% of the sample lies in the top ten.

The chain links TRBV7-2 with TRBJ1-5; the D gene cannot be named for sure. This receptor was obtained from a woman in her 70s in good health. The source material was blood. The CDR3 in this case is CASSLGRGQPQHF. The sequenced DNA is TGTGCCAGCAGCTTAGGGCGCGGGCAGCCCCAGCATTTT.